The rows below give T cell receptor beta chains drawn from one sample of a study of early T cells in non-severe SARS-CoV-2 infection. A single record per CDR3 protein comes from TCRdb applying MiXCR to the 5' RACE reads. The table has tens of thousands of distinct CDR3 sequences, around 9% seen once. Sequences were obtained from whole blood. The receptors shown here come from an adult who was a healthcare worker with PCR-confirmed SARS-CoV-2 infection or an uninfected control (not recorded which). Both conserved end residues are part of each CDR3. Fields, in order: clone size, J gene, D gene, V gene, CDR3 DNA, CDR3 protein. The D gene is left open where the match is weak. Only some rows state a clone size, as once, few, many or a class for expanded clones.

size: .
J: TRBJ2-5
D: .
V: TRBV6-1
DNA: TGTGCCATTCTCACAGGACCCCAAGAGACCCAGTACTTC
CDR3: CAILTGPQETQYF

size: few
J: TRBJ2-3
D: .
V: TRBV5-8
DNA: TGTGCCAGCAGCTTAGCGGCAAGGGGGACAGATACGCAGTATTTT
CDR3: CASSLAARGTDTQYF

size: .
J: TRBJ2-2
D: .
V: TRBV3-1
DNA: TGTGCCAGCAGCCAATTAGGGGGATCGAACACCGGGGAGCTGTTTTTT
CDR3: CASSQLGGSNTGELFF

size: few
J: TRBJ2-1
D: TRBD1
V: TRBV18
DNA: TGTGCCAGCTCATCCTCGACAGGGGACTTGAACAATGAGCAGTTCTTC
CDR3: CASSSSTGDLNNEQFF

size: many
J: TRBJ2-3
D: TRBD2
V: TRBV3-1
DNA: TGTGCCAGCAGCCAAGTCCATTCAGCGGGGAAATCTAGCACAGATACGCAGTATTTT
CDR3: CASSQVHSAGKSSTDTQYF

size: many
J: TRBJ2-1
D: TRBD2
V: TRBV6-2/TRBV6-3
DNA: TGTGCCAGTACTCCAGCGGGGGGACTCTACAATGAGCAGTTCTTC
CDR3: CASTPAGGLYNEQFF

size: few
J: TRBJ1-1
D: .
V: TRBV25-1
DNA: TGTGCCAGCAGAGTATTCGCTGAAGCTTTCTTT
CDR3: CASRVFAEAFF

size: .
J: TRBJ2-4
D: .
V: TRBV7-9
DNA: TGTGCCAGCAGCTCCAACCGCCCTGACTCGGTTGACATTCAGTACTTC
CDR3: CASSSNRPDSVDIQYF

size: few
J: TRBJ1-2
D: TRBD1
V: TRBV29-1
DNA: TGCAGCGTATCACAGGGGGCCTATGGCTACACCTTC
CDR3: CSVSQGAYGYTF

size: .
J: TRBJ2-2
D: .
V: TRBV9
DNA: TGTGCCAGCAGCGTAGACGCGCAGGTGAACACCGGGGAGCTGTTTTTT
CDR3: CASSVDAQVNTGELFF

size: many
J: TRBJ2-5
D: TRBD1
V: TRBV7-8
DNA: TGTGCCAGCAGCTTAGGACGGACAGGGCCCGACGGGGAGACCCAGTACTTC
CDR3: CASSLGRTGPDGETQYF

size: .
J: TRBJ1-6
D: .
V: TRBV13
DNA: TGTGCCAGCAGTCTTCAAGGTTCACCCCTCCACTTT
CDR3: CASSLQGSPLHF

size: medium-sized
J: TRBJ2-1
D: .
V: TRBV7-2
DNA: TGTGCCAGCAGCTTAGATCGGGCAGATGAGCAGTTCTTC
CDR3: CASSLDRADEQFF

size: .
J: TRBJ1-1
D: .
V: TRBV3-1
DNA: TGTGCCAGCAGCCAAGATAGGTGGACAGCTGAAGCTTTCTTT
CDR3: CASSQDRWTAEAFF

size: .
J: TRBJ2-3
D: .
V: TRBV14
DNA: TGTGCCAGCAGCCAAAGGAGGGCGATCACAGATACGCAGTATTTT
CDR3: CASSQRRAITDTQYF

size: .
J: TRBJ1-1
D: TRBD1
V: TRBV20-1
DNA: TGCAGTGCTAGGGGACAGCTGAACACTGAAGCTTTCTTT
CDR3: CSARGQLNTEAFF

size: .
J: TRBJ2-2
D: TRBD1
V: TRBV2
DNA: TGTGCCAGCAGGGACAGGAGGAACACCGGGGAGCTGTTTTTT
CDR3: CASRDRRNTGELFF

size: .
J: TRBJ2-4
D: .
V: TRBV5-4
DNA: TGTGCCAGCAGTTCAGGGCAAAACATTCAGTACTTC
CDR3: CASSSGQNIQYF

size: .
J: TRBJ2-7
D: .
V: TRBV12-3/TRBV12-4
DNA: TGTGCCAGCAGTGATCAGTATTACAGTGGGACCCACGAGCAGTACTTC
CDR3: CASSDQYYSGTHEQYF

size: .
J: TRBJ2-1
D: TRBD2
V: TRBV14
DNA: TGTGCCAGCAGCCCCCGCCAAGCGGGGGGACAGTTCTTC
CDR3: CASSPRQAGGQFF

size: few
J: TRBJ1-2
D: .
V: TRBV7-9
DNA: TGTGCCAGCAGCTTAGCGGAGGGGTACGGCTACACCTTC
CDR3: CASSLAEGYGYTF

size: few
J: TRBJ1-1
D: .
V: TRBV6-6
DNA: TGTGCCAGCAGCCGCAGTGGAGACACTGAAGCTTTCTTT
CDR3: CASSRSGDTEAFF

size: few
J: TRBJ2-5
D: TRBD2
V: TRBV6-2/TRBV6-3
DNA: TGTGCCAGCAGCCCCCAGGGAGGGCAAGAGACCCAGTACTTC
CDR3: CASSPQGGQETQYF

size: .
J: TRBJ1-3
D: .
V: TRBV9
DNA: TGTGCCAGCAGCGTCCAGTCTTCGATCTCTGGAAACACCATATATTTT
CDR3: CASSVQSSISGNTIYF

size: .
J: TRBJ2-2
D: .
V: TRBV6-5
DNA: TGTGCCAGCAGTTTGGCCGGGGGGCGGACCGGGGAGCTGTTTTTT
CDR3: CASSLAGGRTGELFF

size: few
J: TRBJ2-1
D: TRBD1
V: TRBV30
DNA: TGTGCCTGGAGTGTGGGACAGGGGATGAGTGAGCAGTTCTTC
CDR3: CAWSVGQGMSEQFF

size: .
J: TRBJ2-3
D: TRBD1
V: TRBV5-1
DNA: TGCGCCAGCAGCCTGGACAGGTCTAGCACAGATACGCAGTATTTT
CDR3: CASSLDRSSTDTQYF

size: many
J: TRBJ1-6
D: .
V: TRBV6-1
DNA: TGTGCCAGCAGTGAATCGGCGCCCCGGAATTCACCCCTCCACTTT
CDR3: CASSESAPRNSPLHF

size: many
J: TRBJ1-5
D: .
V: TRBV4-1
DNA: TGCGCCAGCAGCCCAGGGGTGTGGAGCAATCAGCCCCAGCATTTT
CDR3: CASSPGVWSNQPQHF

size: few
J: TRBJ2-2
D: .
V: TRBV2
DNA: TGTGCCAGCAGTACCCAGGGAACGGCCGGGGAGCTGTTTTTT
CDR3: CASSTQGTAGELFF

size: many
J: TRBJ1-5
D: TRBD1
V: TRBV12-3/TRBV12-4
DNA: TGTGCCAGCAGCCCCGACAGGGCAGGGAATCAGCCCCAGCATTTT
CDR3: CASSPDRAGNQPQHF

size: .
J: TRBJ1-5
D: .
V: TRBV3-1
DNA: TGTGCCAGCAGCCAATTAAAAGGTCAGCCCCAGCATTTT
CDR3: CASSQLKGQPQHF

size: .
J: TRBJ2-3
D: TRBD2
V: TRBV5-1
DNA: TGTGCCAGCAGAGCTGCGGGAGAGAGAGATACGCAGTATTTT
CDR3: CASRAAGERDTQYF

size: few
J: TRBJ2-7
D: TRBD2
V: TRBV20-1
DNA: TGCAGTGCTATGGACGGCGGGGGGCCCTACGAGCAGTACTTC
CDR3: CSAMDGGGPYEQYF

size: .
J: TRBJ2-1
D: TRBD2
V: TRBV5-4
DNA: TGTGCCAGCACCCCAAGAGGCCTAGCGGGGGGGAGCTCCTACAATGAGCAGTTCTTC
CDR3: CASTPRGLAGGSSYNEQFF

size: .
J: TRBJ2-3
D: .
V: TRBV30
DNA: TGTGCCTGGAATGGGGTTTCTAGCACAGATACGCAGTATTTT
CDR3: CAWNGVSSTDTQYF

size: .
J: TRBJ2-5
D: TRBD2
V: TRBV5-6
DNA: TGTGCCAGCAGCAAAAGCGGGGGGATAGAGACCCAGTACTTC
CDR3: CASSKSGGIETQYF

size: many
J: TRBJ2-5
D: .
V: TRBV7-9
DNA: TGTGCCAGCAGCCCAGCAGAGACCCAGTACTTC
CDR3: CASSPAETQYF

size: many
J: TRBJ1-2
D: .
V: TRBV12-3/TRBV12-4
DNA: TGTGCCAGCAGTCAAGCAGGCGATTCCCGCTATGGCTACACCTTC
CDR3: CASSQAGDSRYGYTF

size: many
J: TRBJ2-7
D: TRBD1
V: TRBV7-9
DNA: TGTGCCAGCAGCTTAGGGGGACAGGGGTTCCACGAGCAGTACTTC
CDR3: CASSLGGQGFHEQYF

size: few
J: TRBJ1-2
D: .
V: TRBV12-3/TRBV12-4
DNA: TGTGCCAGCACCCCTGGGGATAACTATGGCTACACCTTC
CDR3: CASTPGDNYGYTF

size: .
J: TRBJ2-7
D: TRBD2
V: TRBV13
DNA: TGTGCCAGCAGCTACGGCCGGGGGGGCGAGCAGTACTTC
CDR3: CASSYGRGGEQYF

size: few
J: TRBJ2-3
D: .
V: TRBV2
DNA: TGTGCCAGCAGCGGAACCTGGGGCACAGATACGCAGTATTTT
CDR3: CASSGTWGTDTQYF

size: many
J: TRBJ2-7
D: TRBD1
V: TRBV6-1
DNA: TGTGCCAGCACTCAAAGGGGGACAGGGAACGAGCAGTACTTC
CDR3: CASTQRGTGNEQYF

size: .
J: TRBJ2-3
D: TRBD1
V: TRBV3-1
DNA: TGTGCCAGCACCTCCCGGGACAGGGACCCAGATACGCAGTATTTT
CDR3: CASTSRDRDPDTQYF